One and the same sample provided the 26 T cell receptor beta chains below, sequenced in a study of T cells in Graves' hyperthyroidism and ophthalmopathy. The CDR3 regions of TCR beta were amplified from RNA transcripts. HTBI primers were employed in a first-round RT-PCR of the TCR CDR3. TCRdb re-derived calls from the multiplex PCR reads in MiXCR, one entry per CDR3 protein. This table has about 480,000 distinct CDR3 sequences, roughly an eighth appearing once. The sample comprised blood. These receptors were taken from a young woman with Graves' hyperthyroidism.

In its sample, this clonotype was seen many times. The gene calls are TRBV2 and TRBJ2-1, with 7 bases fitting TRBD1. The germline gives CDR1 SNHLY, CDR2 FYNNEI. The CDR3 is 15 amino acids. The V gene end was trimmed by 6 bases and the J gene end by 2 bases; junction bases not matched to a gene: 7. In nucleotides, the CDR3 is TGTGCCAGCAGGCTGGGTCAGGGGGCCTACAATGAGCAGTTCTTC. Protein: CASRLGQGAYNEQFF.

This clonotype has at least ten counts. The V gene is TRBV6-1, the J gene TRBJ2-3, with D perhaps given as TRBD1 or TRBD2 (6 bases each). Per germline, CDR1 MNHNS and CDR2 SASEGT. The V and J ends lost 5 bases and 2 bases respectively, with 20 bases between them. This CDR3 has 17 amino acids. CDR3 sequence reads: CASSKPVGGGFTDTQYF. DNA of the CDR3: TGTGCCAGCAGTAAACCCGTAGGGGGAGGATTCACAGATACGCAGTATTTT.

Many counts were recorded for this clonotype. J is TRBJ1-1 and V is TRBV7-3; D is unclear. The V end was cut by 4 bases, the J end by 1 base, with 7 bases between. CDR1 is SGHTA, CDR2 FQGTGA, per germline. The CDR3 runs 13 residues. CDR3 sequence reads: CASSYAQNTEAFF. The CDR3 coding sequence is TGTGCCAGCAGCTACGCACAGAACACTGAAGCTTTCTTT.

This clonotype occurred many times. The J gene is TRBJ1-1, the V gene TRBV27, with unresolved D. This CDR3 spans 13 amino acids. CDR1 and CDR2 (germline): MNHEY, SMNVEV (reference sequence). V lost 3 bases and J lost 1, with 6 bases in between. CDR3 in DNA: TGTGCCAGCAGTTTCCATGCGAACACTGAAGCTTTCTTT. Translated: CASSFHANTEAFF.

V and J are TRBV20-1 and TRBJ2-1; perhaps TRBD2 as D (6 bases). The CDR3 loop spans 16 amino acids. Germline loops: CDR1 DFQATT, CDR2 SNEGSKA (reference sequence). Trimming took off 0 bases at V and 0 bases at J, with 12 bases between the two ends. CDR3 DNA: TGCAGTGCTAGAGATCCGGCGGACTACTCCTACAATGAGCAGTTCTTC. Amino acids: CSARDPADYSYNEQFF.

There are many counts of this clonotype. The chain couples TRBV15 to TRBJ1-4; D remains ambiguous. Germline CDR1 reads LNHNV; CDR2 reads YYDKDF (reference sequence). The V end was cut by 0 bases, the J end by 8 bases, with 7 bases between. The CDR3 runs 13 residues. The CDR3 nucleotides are TGTGCCACCAGCAGAGATAAGGACGAAAAACTGTTTTTT. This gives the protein CATSRDKDEKLFF.

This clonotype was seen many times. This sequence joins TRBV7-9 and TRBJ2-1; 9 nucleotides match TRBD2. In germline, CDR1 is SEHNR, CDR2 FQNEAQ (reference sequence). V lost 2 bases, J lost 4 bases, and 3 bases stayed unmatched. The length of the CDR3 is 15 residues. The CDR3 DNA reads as TGTGCCAGCAGCTTACCCCTAGCGGGGTACAATGAGCAGTTCTTC. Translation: CASSLPLAGYNEQFF.

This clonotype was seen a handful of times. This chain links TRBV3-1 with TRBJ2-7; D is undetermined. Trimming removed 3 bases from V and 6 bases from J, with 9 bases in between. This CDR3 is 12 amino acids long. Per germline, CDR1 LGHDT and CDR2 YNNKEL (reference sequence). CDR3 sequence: CASSQTGGEQYV. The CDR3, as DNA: TGTGCCAGCAGCCAGACTGGTGGCGAGCAGTACGTC.

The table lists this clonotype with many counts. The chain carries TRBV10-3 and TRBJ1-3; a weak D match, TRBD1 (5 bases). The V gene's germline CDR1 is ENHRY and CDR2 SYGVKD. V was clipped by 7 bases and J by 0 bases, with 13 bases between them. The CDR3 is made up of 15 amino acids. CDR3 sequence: CAITRQQFSGNTIYF. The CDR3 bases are TGTGCCATCACCCGACAGCAGTTCTCTGGAAACACCATATATTTT.

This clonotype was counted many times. The CDR3 DNA is TGTGCCAGCAGTAGCCAAGGACAGGGGTCATACAATGAGCAGTTCTTC. It yields the protein CASSSQGQGSYNEQFF. The chain joins TRBV27 to TRBJ2-1; 9 positions agree with TRBD1. CDR1 MNHEY and CDR2 SMNVEV come from the germline V gene (reference sequence). The CDR3 is 16 residues long. V lost 5 bases to trimming and J lost 4 bases; unmatched junction nucleotides: 9.

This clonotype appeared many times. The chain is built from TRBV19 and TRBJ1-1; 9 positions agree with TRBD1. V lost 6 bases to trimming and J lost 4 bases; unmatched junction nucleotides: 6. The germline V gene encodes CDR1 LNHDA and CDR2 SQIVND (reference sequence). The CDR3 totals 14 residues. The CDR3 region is CASRITGGVTEAFF. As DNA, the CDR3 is TGTGCCAGTAGGATCACAGGGGGCGTCACTGAAGCTTTCTTT.

The CDR3 DNA is TGTGCCACCAGCCAAAGCAATCAGCCCCAGCATTTT. Protein sequence: CATSQSNQPQHF. The rearrangement links TRBV24-1 to TRBJ1-5, with no clear D. Trimming took 7 bases from V and 1 from J, leaving 4 bases between them. This CDR3 spans 12 amino acids. The germline CDR1 and CDR2 sequences are KGHDR and SFDVKD.

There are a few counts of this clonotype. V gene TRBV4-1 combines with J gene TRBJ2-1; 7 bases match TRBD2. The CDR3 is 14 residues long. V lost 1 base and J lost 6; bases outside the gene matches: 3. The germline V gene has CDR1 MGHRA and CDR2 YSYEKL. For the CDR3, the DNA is TGCGCCAGCAGCCAAGCGCCTAGCGGCAATGAGCAGTTCTTC. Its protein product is CASSQAPSGNEQFF.

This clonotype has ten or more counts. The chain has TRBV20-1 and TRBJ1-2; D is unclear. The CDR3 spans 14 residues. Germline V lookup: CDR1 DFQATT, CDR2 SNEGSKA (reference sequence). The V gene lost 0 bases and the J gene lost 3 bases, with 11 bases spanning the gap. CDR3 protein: CSARDTGRYYGYTF. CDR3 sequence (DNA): TGCAGTGCTAGAGATACGGGGAGGTACTATGGCTACACCTTC.

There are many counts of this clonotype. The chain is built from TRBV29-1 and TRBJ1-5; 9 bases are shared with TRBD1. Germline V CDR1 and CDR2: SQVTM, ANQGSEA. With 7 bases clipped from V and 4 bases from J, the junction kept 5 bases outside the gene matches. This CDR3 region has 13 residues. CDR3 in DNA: TGCAGCGGTGCACAGGGGGCTAATCAGCCCCAGCATTTT. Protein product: CSGAQGANQPQHF.

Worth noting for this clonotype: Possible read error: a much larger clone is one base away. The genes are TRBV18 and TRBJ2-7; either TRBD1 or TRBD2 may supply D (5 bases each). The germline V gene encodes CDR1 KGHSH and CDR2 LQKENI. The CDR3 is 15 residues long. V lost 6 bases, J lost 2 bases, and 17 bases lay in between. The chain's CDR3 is CASSPRGASPYEQYV. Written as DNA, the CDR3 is TGTGCCAGCTCCCCGAGAGGGGCTAGCCCCTACGAGCAGTACGTC.

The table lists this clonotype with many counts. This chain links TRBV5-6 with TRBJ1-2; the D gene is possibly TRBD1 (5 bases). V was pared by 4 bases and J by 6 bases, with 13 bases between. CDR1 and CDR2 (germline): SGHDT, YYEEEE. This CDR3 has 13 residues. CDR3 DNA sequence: TGTGCCAGCAGCATTCAGGGTGATGATGGCTACACCTTC. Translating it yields CASSIQGDDGYTF.

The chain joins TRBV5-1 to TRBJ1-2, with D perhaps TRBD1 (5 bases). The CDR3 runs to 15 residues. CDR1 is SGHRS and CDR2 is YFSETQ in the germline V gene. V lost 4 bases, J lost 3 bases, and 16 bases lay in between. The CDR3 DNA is TGCGCCAGCAGCGCGGGACTCATCCGGGACTATGGCTACACCTTC. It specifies CASSAGLIRDYGYTF.

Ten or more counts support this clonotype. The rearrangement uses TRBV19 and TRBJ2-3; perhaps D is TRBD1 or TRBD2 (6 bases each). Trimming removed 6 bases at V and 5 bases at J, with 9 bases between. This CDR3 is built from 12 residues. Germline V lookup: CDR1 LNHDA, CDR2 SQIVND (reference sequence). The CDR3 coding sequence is TGTGCCAGTAGCGGAGGGGGAGATACGCAGTATTTT. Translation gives CASSGGGDTQYF.

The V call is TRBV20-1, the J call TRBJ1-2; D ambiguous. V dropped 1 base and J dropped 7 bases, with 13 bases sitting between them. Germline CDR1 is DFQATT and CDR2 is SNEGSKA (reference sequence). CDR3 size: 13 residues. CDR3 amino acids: CSARVGEWSGYTF. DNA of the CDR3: TGCAGTGCTAGAGTTGGGGAATGGAGTGGCTACACCTTC.

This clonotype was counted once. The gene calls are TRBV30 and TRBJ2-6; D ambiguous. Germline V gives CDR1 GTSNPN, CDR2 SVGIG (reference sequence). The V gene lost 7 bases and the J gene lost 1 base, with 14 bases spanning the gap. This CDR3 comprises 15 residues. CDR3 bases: TGTGCCTCTCATCCCGGCTTATCTGGGGCCAACGTCCTGACTTTC. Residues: CASHPGLSGANVLTF.

This CDR3 is CASSSKSLAYEQYF. CDR3 nucleotides: TGTGCCAGCAGTTCCAAAAGTCTAGCTTACGAGCAGTACTTC. The chain carries TRBV28 and TRBJ2-7, with a possible D match to TRBD2 (5 bases). Trimming removed 4 bases from V and 4 bases from J, with 14 bases in between. The CDR3 covers 14 residues. CDR1 is MDHEN, CDR2 SYDVKM, per germline.

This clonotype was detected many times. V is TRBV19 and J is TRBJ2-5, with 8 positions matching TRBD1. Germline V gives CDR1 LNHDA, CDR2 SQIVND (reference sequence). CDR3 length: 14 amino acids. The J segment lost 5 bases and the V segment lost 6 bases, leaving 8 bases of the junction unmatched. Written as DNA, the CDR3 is TGTGCCAGTAGCCCGGGACAGGCGAGGGAGACCCAGTACTTC. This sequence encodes CASSPGQARETQYF.

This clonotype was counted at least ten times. Here the CDR3 reads CAISELGLAEGGSYNEQFF. In nucleotides, the CDR3 is TGTGCCATCAGTGAGCTGGGACTAGCGGAGGGAGGGTCCTACAATGAGCAGTTCTTC. V usage is TRBV10-3 and J usage is TRBJ2-1, with 11 bases matching TRBD2. Germline CDR1 reads ENHRY; CDR2 reads SYGVKD. V lost 2 bases, J lost 1 base, and 10 bases stayed unmatched. The CDR3 length is 19 residues.

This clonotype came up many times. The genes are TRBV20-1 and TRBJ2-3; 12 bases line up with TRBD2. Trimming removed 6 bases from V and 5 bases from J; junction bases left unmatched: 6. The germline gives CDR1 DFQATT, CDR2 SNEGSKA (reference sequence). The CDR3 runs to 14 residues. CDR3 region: CSASLAGGGDTQYF. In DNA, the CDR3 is TGCAGTGCCTCACTAGCGGGAGGAGGAGATACGCAGTATTTT.

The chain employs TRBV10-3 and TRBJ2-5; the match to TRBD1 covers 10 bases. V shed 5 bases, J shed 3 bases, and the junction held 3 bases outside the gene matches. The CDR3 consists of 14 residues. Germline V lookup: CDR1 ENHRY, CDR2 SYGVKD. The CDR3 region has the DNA TGTGCCATCAGTAAGACAGGGGGCGAAGAGACCCAGTACTTC. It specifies CAISKTGGEETQYF.